This T cell receptor beta chain was recovered during a study of control samples from healthy donors and cancer patients (dated by TCRdb to 2018 to 2021). Comment on this clone: Its antigen remains unidentified. Per-base qualities were not stored, and no clone one base away is much larger.

V lost 3 bases and J lost 3 bases; the stretch between them is 12 bases long. Its CDR3 holds 13 amino acids, cysteine through phenylalanine. CDR3 DNA is the only sequence kept; it has 39 bases, read in frame from the first base. CDR1 and CDR2 are read off the germline V gene as SQVTM and ANQGSEA. The library was obtained by the immunoSEQ multiplex PCR assay. This is the immuneACCESS table as TCRdb keeps it, with only in-frame sequences that have V and J called. A part of the clones is gone; compared with another copy, unresolved V genes explain less than half, and the rest is unexplained. In this sample the table shows 97,000 or so clones, about 92% of which occur a single time. In total, the top ten clones hold 2% to 3% of the sample.

The sequencing sample was made of blood. The chain joins TRBV29-1 to TRBJ2-7; no D segment can be confidently identified. The receptor's source is a woman between 18 and 29 years old in good health. The DNA sequence follows: TGCAGCGTTGAGAGTGGCAGGCGCTACGAGCAGTACTTC. This codes for CSVESGRRYEQYF.